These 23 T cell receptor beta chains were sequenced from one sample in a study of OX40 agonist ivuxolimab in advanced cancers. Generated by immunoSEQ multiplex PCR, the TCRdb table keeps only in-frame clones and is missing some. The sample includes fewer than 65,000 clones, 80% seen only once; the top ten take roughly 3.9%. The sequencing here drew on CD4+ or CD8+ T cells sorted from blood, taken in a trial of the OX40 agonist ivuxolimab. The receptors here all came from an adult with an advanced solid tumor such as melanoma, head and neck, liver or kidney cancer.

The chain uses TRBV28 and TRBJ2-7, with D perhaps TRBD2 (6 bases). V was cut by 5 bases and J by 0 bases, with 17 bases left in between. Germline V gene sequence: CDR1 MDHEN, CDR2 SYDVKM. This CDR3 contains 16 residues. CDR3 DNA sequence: TGTGCCAGCAGTCTCCTACGGGGGACCTTCTCCTACGAGCAGTACTTC. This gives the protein CASSLLRGTFSYEQYF. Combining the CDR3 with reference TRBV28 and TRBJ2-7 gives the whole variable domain DVKVTQSSRYLVKRTGEKVFLECVQDMDHENMFWYRQDPGLGLRLIYFSYDVKMKEKGDIPEGYSVSREKKERFSLILESASTNQTSMYLCASSLLRGTFSYEQYFGPGTRLTVT.

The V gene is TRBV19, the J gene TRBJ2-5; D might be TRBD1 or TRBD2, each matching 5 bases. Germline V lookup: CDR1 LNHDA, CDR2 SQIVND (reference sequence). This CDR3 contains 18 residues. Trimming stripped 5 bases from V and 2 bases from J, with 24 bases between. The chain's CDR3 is CASSVDGPGRGSQETQYF. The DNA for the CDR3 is TGTGCCAGTAGTGTCGATGGACCGGGACGTGGATCGCAAGAGACCCAGTACTTC.

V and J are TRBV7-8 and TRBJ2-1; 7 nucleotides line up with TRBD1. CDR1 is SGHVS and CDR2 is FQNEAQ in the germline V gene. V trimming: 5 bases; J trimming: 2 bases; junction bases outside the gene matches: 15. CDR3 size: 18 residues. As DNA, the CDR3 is TGTGCCAGCAGCCCCCTCGGTCTTTCCGGGACAGCCTACAATGAGCAGTTCTTC. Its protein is CASSPLGLSGTAYNEQFF.

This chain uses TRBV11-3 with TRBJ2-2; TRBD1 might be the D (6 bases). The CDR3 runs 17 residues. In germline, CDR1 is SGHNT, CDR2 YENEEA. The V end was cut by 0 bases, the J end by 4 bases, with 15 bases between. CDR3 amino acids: CASSLEGLGGSTGELFF. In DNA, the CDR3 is TGTGCCAGCAGCTTAGAAGGGCTAGGGGGAAGCACCGGGGAGCTGTTTTTT. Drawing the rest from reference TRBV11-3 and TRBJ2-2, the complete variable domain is EAGVVQSPRYKIIEKKQPVAFWCNPISGHNTLYWYLQNLGQGPELLIRYENEEAVDDSQLPKDRFSAERLKGVDSTLKIQPAELGDSAVYLCASSLEGLGGSTGELFFGEGSRLTVL.

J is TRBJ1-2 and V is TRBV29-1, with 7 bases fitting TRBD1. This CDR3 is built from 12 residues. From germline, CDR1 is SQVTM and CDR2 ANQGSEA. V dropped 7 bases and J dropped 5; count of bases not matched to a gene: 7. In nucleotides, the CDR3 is TGCAGCGCACTACCACAGGGGTATGGCTACACCTTC. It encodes CSALPQGYGYTF.

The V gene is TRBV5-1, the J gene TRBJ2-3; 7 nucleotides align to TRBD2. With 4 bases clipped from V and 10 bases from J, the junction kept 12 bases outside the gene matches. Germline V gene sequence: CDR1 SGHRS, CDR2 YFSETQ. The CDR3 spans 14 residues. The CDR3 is CASSSAGRVHAQYF. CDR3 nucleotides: TGCGCCAGCAGCAGTGCAGGGAGGGTACATGCGCAGTATTTT.

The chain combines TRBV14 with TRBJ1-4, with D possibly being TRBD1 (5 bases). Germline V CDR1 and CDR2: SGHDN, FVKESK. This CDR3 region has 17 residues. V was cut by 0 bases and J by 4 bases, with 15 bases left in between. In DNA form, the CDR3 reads TGTGCCAGCAGCCAAGATCGGGGAGGGGTCCATAATGAAAAACTGTTTTTT. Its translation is CASSQDRGGVHNEKLFF.

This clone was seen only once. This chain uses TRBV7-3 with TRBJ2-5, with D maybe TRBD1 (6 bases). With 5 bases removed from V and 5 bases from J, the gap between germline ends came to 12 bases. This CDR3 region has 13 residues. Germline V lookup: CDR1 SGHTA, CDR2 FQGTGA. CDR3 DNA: TGTGCCAGCAGCCAGGGGTCGGGGGAGACCCAGTACTTC. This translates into CASSQGSGETQYF.

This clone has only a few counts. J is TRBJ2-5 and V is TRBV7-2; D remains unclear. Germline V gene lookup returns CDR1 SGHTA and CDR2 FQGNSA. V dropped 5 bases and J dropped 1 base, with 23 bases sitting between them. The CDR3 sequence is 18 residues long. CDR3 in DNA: TGTGCCAGCAGCCCTCCGCCTGGAACTACGGCCCTCCAAGAGACCCAGTACTTC. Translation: CASSPPPGTTALQETQYF.

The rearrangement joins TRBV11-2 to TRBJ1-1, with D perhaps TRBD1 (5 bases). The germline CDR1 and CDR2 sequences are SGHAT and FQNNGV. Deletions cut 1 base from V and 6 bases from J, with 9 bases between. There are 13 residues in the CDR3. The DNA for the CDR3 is TGTGCCAGCAGCTTAGGGTGGGGGGCTGAAGCTTTCTTT. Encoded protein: CASSLGWGAEAFF.

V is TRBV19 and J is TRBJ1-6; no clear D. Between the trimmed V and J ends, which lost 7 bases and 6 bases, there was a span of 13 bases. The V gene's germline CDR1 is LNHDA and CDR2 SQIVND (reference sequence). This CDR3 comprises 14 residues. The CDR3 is CASKHGDRNSPLHF. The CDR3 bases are TGTGCCAGTAAACACGGAGATCGTAATTCACCCCTCCACTTT.

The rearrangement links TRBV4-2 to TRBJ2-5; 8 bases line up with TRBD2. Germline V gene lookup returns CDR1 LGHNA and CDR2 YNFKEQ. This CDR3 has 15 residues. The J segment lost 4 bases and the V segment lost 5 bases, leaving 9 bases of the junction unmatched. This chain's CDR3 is CASSASGGIGETQYF. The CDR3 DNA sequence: TGTGCCAGCAGCGCAAGCGGGGGAATAGGAGAGACCCAGTACTTC.

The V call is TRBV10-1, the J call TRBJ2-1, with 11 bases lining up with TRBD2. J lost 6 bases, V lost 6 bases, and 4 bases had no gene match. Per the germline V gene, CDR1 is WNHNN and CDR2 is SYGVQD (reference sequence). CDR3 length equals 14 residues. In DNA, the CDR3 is TGCGCCAGCAGCGGACTAGCGGGTTCCAATGAGCAGTTCTTC. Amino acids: CASSGLAGSNEQFF.

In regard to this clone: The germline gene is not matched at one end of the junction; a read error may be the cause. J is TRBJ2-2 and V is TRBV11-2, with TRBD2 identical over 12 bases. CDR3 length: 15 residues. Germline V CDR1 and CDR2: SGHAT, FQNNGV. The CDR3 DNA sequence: TGTGCCAGCAGCCTTTGGACTAGCGGGGCCGGGAAGCTGTTTTTT. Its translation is CASSLWTSGAGKLFF.

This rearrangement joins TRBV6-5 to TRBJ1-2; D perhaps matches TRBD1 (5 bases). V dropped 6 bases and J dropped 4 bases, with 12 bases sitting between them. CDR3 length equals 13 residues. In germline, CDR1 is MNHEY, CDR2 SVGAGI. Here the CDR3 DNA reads TGTGCCAGCAGCCCATTGGGGGGCTATGGCTACACCTTC. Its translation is CASSPLGGYGYTF.

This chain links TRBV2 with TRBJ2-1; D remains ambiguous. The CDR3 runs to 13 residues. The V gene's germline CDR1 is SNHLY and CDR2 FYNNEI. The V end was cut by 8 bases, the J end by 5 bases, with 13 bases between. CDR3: CASSRSMNNEQFF. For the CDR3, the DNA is TGTGCCAGCTCCCGGTCCATGAACAATGAGCAGTTCTTC. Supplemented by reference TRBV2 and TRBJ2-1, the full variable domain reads EPEVTQTPSHQVTQMGQEVILRCVPISNHLYFYWYRQILGQKVEFLVSFYNNEISEKSEIFDDQFSVERPDGSNFTLKIRSTKLEDSAMYFCASSRSMNNEQFFGPGTRLTVL.

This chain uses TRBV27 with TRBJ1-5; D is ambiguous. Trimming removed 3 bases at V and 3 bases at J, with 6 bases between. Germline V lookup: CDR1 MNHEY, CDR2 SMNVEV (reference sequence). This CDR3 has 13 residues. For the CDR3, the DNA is TGTGCCAGCAGTTTTACGTACAATCAGCCCCAGCATTTT. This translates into CASSFTYNQPQHF.

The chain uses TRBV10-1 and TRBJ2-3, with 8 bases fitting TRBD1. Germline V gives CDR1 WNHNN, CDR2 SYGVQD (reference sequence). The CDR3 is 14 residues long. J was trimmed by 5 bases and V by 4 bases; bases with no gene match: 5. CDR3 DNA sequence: TGCGCCAGCAGTGGGACAGGGAGTGGAGATACGCAGTATTTT. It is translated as CASSGTGSGDTQYF.

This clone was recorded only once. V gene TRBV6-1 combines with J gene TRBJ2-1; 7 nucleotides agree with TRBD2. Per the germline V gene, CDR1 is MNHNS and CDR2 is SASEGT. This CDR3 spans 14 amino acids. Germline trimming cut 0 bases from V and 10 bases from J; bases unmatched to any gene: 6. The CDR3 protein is CASSEALRGLEQFF. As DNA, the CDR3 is TGTGCCAGCAGTGAAGCGCTGAGGGGACTAGAGCAGTTCTTC.

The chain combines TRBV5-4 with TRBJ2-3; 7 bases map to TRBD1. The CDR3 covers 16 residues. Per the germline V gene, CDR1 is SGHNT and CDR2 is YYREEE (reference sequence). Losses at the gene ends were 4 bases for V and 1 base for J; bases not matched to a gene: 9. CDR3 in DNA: TGTGCCAGCAGCGAAATAACAGGGGCGGGCACAGATACGCAGTATTTT. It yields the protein CASSEITGAGTDTQYF.

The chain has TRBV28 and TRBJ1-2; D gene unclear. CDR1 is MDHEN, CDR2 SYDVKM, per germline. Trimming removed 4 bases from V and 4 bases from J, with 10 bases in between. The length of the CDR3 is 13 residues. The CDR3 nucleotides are TGTGCCAGCAGTTATCTTTCCTCCTATGGCTACACCTTC. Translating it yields CASSYLSSYGYTF.

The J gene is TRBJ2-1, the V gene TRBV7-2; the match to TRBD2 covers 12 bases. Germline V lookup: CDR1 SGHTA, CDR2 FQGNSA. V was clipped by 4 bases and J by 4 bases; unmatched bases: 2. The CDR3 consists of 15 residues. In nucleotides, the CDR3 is TGTGCCAGCAGCTACGGACTAGCGGGATACAATGAGCAGTTCTTC. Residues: CASSYGLAGYNEQFF.

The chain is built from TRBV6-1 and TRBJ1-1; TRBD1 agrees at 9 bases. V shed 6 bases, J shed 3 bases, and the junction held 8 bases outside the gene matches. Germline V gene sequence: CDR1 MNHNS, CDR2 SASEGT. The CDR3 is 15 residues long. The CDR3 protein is CASSPRDRVYTEAFF. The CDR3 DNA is TGTGCCAGCAGCCCCAGGGACAGGGTTTACACTGAAGCTTTCTTT.